These T cell receptor beta chains were read from a single sample in a study of blood T cell repertoires in COVID-19. Clones were read by immunoSEQ multiplex PCR, and TCRdb kept only the in-frame ones, dropping some. The data show some 150,000 clones, with roughly 83% seen just once and 4.4% held by the top ten. The material sequenced was PBMCs or T cells enriched from blood (not recorded which). These receptors came from a woman in her forties or fifties who had recovered from COVID-19. Each CDR3 is given with its conserved first and last residue. Fields, in order: CDR3 protein, CDR3 DNA, CDR3 length, clone size, D gene, V gene, J gene. D genes are given only for firm matches. Clone size is not always given. Where it is, it says once, few, many or a class for expanded clones.

CDR3aa: CASSEQGVGTDTQYF
CDR3nt: TGTGCCAGCAGTGAACAGGGGGTAGGCACAGATACGCAGTATTTT
len: 15
abundance: -
d_gene: TRBD1
v_gene: TRBV2
j_gene: TRBJ2-3

CDR3aa: CASSAGQGNQPQHF
CDR3nt: TGCGCCAGCAGCGCGGGACAGGGAAATCAGCCCCAGCATTTT
len: 14
abundance: -
d_gene: TRBD1
v_gene: TRBV5-1
j_gene: TRBJ1-5

CDR3aa: CASDSWDRGNTEAFF
CDR3nt: TGTGCCAGTGACTCTTGGGACAGGGGAAACACTGAAGCTTTCTTT
len: 15
abundance: once
d_gene: -
v_gene: TRBV21-1
j_gene: TRBJ1-1

CDR3aa: CASSPGQGNYGYTF
CDR3nt: TGTGCCAGCAGCCCGGGACAGGGGAACTATGGCTACACCTTC
len: 14
abundance: -
d_gene: TRBD1
v_gene: TRBV6-4
j_gene: TRBJ1-2

CDR3aa: CASTTDSAGVGSPLHF
CDR3nt: TGTGCCAGCACGACTGATTCTGCCGGGGTCGGATCACCCCTCCACTTT
len: 16
abundance: few
d_gene: -
v_gene: TRBV2
j_gene: TRBJ1-6

CDR3aa: CASSPGGSRGYTF
CDR3nt: TGTGCCAGCTCCCCGGGAGGGAGTCGTGGCTACACCTTC
len: 13
abundance: -
d_gene: -
v_gene: TRBV18
j_gene: TRBJ1-2

CDR3aa: CASTPRRGRGDTIYF
CDR3nt: TGTGCCAGTACCCCCCGCCGGGGCAGGGGGGACACCATATATTTT
len: 15
abundance: once
d_gene: TRBD1
v_gene: TRBV19
j_gene: TRBJ1-3

CDR3aa: CAWSVQGSNQPQHF
CDR3nt: TGTGCCTGGAGTGTCCAGGGGAGCAATCAGCCCCAGCATTTT
len: 14
abundance: -
d_gene: -
v_gene: TRBV30
j_gene: TRBJ1-5

CDR3aa: CAWTNRGLDVLGYTF
CDR3nt: TGTGCCTGGACCAACAGGGGGCTAGACGTATTAGGCTACACCTTC
len: 15
abundance: once
d_gene: TRBD1
v_gene: TRBV30
j_gene: TRBJ1-2

CDR3aa: CAISESDYSGRQYF
CDR3nt: TGTGCCATCAGTGAGTCCGACTATAGCGGGAGGCAGTATTTT
len: 14
abundance: many
d_gene: TRBD2
v_gene: TRBV10-3
j_gene: TRBJ2-3

CDR3aa: CASSLAMNTEAFF
CDR3nt: TGTGCCAGCAGCTTGGCCATGAACACTGAAGCTTTCTTT
len: 13
abundance: -
d_gene: -
v_gene: TRBV7-9
j_gene: TRBJ1-1

CDR3aa: CASTTFGEKLFF
CDR3nt: TGTGCCAGCACCACGTTCGGTGAAAAACTGTTTTTT
len: 12
abundance: -
d_gene: -
v_gene: TRBV12-3/TRBV12-4
j_gene: TRBJ1-4

CDR3aa: CASSPQGDTEAFF
CDR3nt: TGTGCCAGCAGTCCTCAAGGGGACACTGAAGCTTTCTTT
len: 13
abundance: once
d_gene: -
v_gene: TRBV5-4
j_gene: TRBJ1-1

CDR3aa: CASSPVSGDSYNEQFF
CDR3nt: TGTGCCAGCAGCCCCGTTAGCGGCGACTCCTACAATGAGCAGTTCTTC
len: 16
abundance: -
d_gene: -
v_gene: TRBV13
j_gene: TRBJ2-1

CDR3aa: CATSGDYYGYTF
CDR3nt: TGTGCCACATCAGGGGATTACTATGGCTACACCTTC
len: 12
abundance: -
d_gene: -
v_gene: TRBV10-3
j_gene: TRBJ1-2

CDR3aa: CASSPRGSEGYTF
CDR3nt: TGTGCCAGCTCACCAAGAGGGTCGGAGGGCTACACCTTC
len: 13
abundance: -
d_gene: -
v_gene: TRBV18
j_gene: TRBJ1-2

CDR3aa: CASSPGYRQNTEAFF
CDR3nt: TGTGCCAGCTCACCAGGGTACAGGCAGAACACTGAAGCTTTCTTT
len: 15
abundance: -
d_gene: -
v_gene: TRBV18
j_gene: TRBJ1-1

CDR3aa: CASSSGEGAYYGYTF
CDR3nt: TGCGCCAGCAGCTCGGGAGAAGGGGCCTACTATGGCTACACCTTC
len: 15
abundance: -
d_gene: -
v_gene: TRBV5-1
j_gene: TRBJ1-2

CDR3aa: CASSMNKGNQPQHF
CDR3nt: TGTGCCAGTAGTATGAACAAAGGCAATCAGCCCCAGCATTTT
len: 14
abundance: -
d_gene: -
v_gene: TRBV19
j_gene: TRBJ1-5

CDR3aa: CATSRTREGYTDTQYF
CDR3nt: TGTGCCACCAGCAGGACGCGGGAGGGTTACACAGATACGCAGTATTTT
len: 16
abundance: -
d_gene: TRBD2
v_gene: TRBV15
j_gene: TRBJ2-3

CDR3aa: CASSIEEKLFF
CDR3nt: TGTGCCAGTAGTATCGAGGAAAAACTGTTTTTT
len: 11
abundance: -
d_gene: -
v_gene: TRBV19
j_gene: TRBJ1-4

CDR3aa: CASSLGLAGAGGELFF
CDR3nt: TGTGCCAGCAGCCTCGGACTAGCGGGAGCTGGCGGGGAGCTGTTTTTT
len: 16
abundance: once
d_gene: TRBD2
v_gene: TRBV7-9
j_gene: TRBJ2-2

CDR3aa: CASSPGTGNMGATQYF
CDR3nt: TGTGCCAGTAGCCCTGGGACAGGGAACATGGGGGCGACCCAGTACTTC
len: 16
abundance: -
d_gene: TRBD1
v_gene: TRBV19
j_gene: TRBJ2-5

CDR3aa: CASSLNRGGTGELFF
CDR3nt: TGTGCCAGCAGCTTGAACAGGGGTGGTACCGGGGAGCTGTTTTTT
len: 15
abundance: once
d_gene: TRBD1
v_gene: TRBV7-2
j_gene: TRBJ2-2

CDR3aa: CASSTPGTVETQYF
CDR3nt: TGTGCCAGCAGCACCCCCGGGACAGTCGAGACCCAGTACTTC
len: 14
abundance: -
d_gene: TRBD1
v_gene: TRBV7-8
j_gene: TRBJ2-5

CDR3aa: CASSQVALVRDRNEKLFF
CDR3nt: TGTGCCAGCAGCCAAGTTGCATTAGTCCGAGATCGCAATGAAAAACTGTTTTTT
len: 18
abundance: -
d_gene: -
v_gene: TRBV3-1/TRBV3-2
j_gene: TRBJ1-4

CDR3aa: CAWNLTGGTRQFF
CDR3nt: TGTGCCTGGAACTTGACAGGAGGCACCCGGCAGTTCTTC
len: 13
abundance: -
d_gene: -
v_gene: TRBV30
j_gene: TRBJ2-1

CDR3aa: CASSSPGQGDTLHF
CDR3nt: TGTGCCAGCAGTTCCCCGGGACAGGGGGACACCCTCCACTTT
len: 14
abundance: once
d_gene: TRBD1
v_gene: TRBV28
j_gene: TRBJ1-6

CDR3aa: CASSYSVTTRVETGELFF
CDR3nt: TGTGCCAGCAGTTACTCGGTGACGACTAGAGTAGAAACCGGGGAGCTGTTTTTT
len: 18
abundance: -
d_gene: -
v_gene: TRBV6-2/TRBV6-3
j_gene: TRBJ2-2

CDR3aa: CASSDPMGRDYGYTF
CDR3nt: TGTGCCAGCAGCGATCCGATGGGGAGGGACTATGGCTACACCTTC
len: 15
abundance: -
d_gene: -
v_gene: TRBV11-2
j_gene: TRBJ1-2

CDR3aa: CASSLFLATYNEQFF
CDR3nt: TGTGCCAGCAGCTTGTTTCTAGCGACTTACAATGAGCAGTTCTTC
len: 15
abundance: once
d_gene: -
v_gene: TRBV5-6
j_gene: TRBJ2-1

CDR3aa: CASSTLPGGAYNEQFF
CDR3nt: TGTGCCAGTAGTACACTACCAGGGGGCGCCTACAATGAGCAGTTCTTC
len: 16
abundance: -
d_gene: TRBD1
v_gene: TRBV19
j_gene: TRBJ2-1

CDR3aa: CASSIGGSYGYTF
CDR3nt: TGTGCCAGTAGTATAGGCGGGTCCTATGGCTACACCTTC
len: 13
abundance: -
d_gene: -
v_gene: TRBV19
j_gene: TRBJ1-2

CDR3aa: CAISGAGTSNQPQHF
CDR3nt: TGTGCCATCAGTGGTGCGGGGACTAGCAATCAGCCCCAGCATTTT
len: 15
abundance: -
d_gene: -
v_gene: TRBV10-3
j_gene: TRBJ1-5

CDR3aa: CASSQLITDTDTQYF
CDR3nt: TGTGCCAGCAGCCAACTAATAACAGACACAGATACGCAGTATTTT
len: 15
abundance: few
d_gene: -
v_gene: TRBV3-1/TRBV3-2
j_gene: TRBJ2-3

CDR3aa: CASSEDRGASQETQYF
CDR3nt: TGTGCCAGCAGTGAGGACAGGGGAGCCTCACAAGAGACCCAGTACTTC
len: 16
abundance: -
d_gene: TRBD1
v_gene: TRBV6-1
j_gene: TRBJ2-5

CDR3aa: CASSAQNYNEQFF
CDR3nt: TGTGCCAGCAGCGCCCAGAACTACAATGAGCAGTTCTTC
len: 13
abundance: -
d_gene: -
v_gene: TRBV7-6
j_gene: TRBJ2-1

CDR3aa: CASSSGQGPNTEAFF
CDR3nt: TGTGCCAGCTCATCGGGACAGGGACCGAACACTGAAGCTTTCTTT
len: 15
abundance: -
d_gene: TRBD1
v_gene: TRBV18
j_gene: TRBJ1-1

CDR3aa: CASSHPRSGTGVNQPQHF
CDR3nt: TGCGCCAGCAGCCACCCGCGATCCGGGACAGGAGTTAATCAGCCCCAGCATTTT
len: 18
abundance: -
d_gene: TRBD1
v_gene: TRBV4-1
j_gene: TRBJ1-5

CDR3aa: CASSATGNYGYTF
CDR3nt: TGTGCCAGCAGCGCCACAGGGAACTATGGCTACACCTTC
len: 13
abundance: -
d_gene: -
v_gene: TRBV27
j_gene: TRBJ1-2

CDR3aa: CASSHERRQGRDGYTF
CDR3nt: TGTGCCAGCAGCCATGAACGGCGACAGGGAAGGGACGGCTACACCTTC
len: 16
abundance: -
d_gene: TRBD1
v_gene: TRBV4-2
j_gene: TRBJ1-2

CDR3aa: CASSPLDTGELFF
CDR3nt: TGCGCCAGCTCCCCCCTAGACACCGGGGAGCTGTTTTTT
len: 13
abundance: -
d_gene: -
v_gene: TRBV4-1
j_gene: TRBJ2-2

CDR3aa: CASSPQGATTNEKLFF
CDR3nt: TGTGCCAGCTCACCACAGGGGGCCACAACTAATGAAAAACTGTTTTTT
len: 16
abundance: -
d_gene: TRBD1
v_gene: TRBV18
j_gene: TRBJ1-4

CDR3aa: CASSLPSTSGRSEVF
CDR3nt: TGCGCCAGCAGCCTGCCCTCGACTAGCGGGAGGTCCGAGGTCTTC
len: 15
abundance: -
d_gene: TRBD2
v_gene: TRBV5-1
j_gene: TRBJ2-1

CDR3aa: CASSLDLSAGTEAFF
CDR3nt: TGTGCCAGCAGCTTAGACCTATCGGCGGGGACTGAAGCTTTCTTT
len: 15
abundance: -
d_gene: -
v_gene: TRBV7-2
j_gene: TRBJ1-1

CDR3aa: CASSLKRDPYNEQFF
CDR3nt: TGTGCCAGCAGCCTAAAGCGGGACCCCTACAATGAGCAGTTCTTC
len: 15
abundance: -
d_gene: TRBD2
v_gene: TRBV11-3
j_gene: TRBJ2-1

CDR3aa: CAWSLGLQGAEAFF
CDR3nt: TGTGCCTGGAGTTTGGGACTACAGGGGGCTGAAGCTTTCTTT
len: 14
abundance: few
d_gene: TRBD1
v_gene: TRBV30
j_gene: TRBJ1-1

CDR3aa: CASSPGQNYGYTF
CDR3nt: TGTGCCAGCAGCCCGGGACAGAACTATGGCTACACCTTC
len: 13
abundance: few
d_gene: TRBD1
v_gene: TRBV5-6
j_gene: TRBJ1-2

CDR3aa: CASSLDYWGGGYTF
CDR3nt: TGTGCCAGCAGCTTGGATTATTGGGGGGGCGGCTACACCTTC
len: 14
abundance: -
d_gene: -
v_gene: TRBV5-4
j_gene: TRBJ1-2

CDR3aa: CASTKGHGGGYNSPLHF
CDR3nt: TGTGCCAGCACCAAGGGGCACGGTGGCGGTTATAATTCACCCCTCCACTTT
len: 17
abundance: -
d_gene: -
v_gene: TRBV28
j_gene: TRBJ1-6

CDR3aa: CASSLSSGALNEQFF
CDR3nt: TGTGCCAGCAGCTTAAGCTCGGGAGCCCTGAATGAGCAGTTCTTC
len: 15
abundance: -
d_gene: -
v_gene: TRBV7-2
j_gene: TRBJ2-1

CDR3aa: CASSLSRNYGYTF
CDR3nt: TGTGCCAGCAGCTTAAGCAGGAACTATGGCTACACCTTC
len: 13
abundance: -
d_gene: -
v_gene: TRBV13
j_gene: TRBJ1-2

CDR3aa: CASSQALSPDRVSGELFF
CDR3nt: TGTGCCAGCAGCCAGGCGCTGTCCCCGGACAGGGTATCCGGGGAGCTGTTTTTT
len: 18
abundance: -
d_gene: TRBD1
v_gene: TRBV3-1/TRBV3-2
j_gene: TRBJ2-2